A single T cell receptor (beta chain) is shown here with its context. The antigen is unknown. The data belong to a study of shared clonotypes between healthy human individuals. The wider study: Each donor had three CD4 naive, three CD4 memory, two CD8 naive and one CD8 memory plate.

Study-wide findings and caveats: Donor clonotype sharing was expected to depend on sequencing depth.

Execution of the assay was at deep level. Per the authors' pipeline: In the immunoSEQ data, sequences were junction-only and lacked quality scores, so filtering differed. Sequencing used immunoSEQ multiplex PCR; TCRdb keeps in-frame clones, though not all of them. Clone size and V and J calls were adopted from that table, with D and trimming inferred from the DNA. This table has roughly 2,300,000 clones, around 93% appearing once. V shed 4 bases and J 4 bases; nucleotides not matched to a gene: 7. The CDR3 length is 15 residues. Germline V lookup: CDR1 LNHNV, CDR2 YYDKDF (reference sequence). The sequence came from a man younger than 30 in good health. Some clones in this sample may be carry-over from other donors' samples. The V and J genes are TRBV15 and TRBJ1-5; TRBD1 matches at 7 bases. Sequencing was carried out using naive CD4+ T cells from PBMCs. Subset here: CD45RA+ positively selected. The CDR3 DNA is TGTGCCACCAGCATTTCCGGGGACAGTAATCAGCCCCAGCATTTT. It encodes CATSISGDSNQPQHF.